Shown below are 27 T cell receptor beta chains from a single sample sequenced in a study of T cell responses to AZD1222 COVID-19 vaccine (dated by TCRdb to the early 2020s). Library construction relied on the immunoSEQ multiplex PCR assay. Held by TCRdb, this immuneACCESS table contains in-frame sequences only and omits some clones. Under half of the omission traces to an unresolved V gene where checked; the cause of the rest is unknown. The sample yields over 150,000 clones; roughly nine tenths were counted once. The ten biggest clones cover about 4.5% of the sample. The sample's time point, from its label and the paper: baseline before first vaccination. Per the publication, the treatment or condition label means: meningococcal conjugate vaccine given as trial control. The sequencing here drew on peripheral blood, taken on day 0 of MenACWY control vaccination. These receptors were collected from an adult in good health.

The chain carries TRBV9 and TRBJ2-1; D is possibly TRBD1 or TRBD2 (5 bases each). The CDR3 has 14 residues. The germline CDR1 and CDR2 sequences are SGDLS and YYNGEE. V was clipped by 1 base and J by 5 bases, with 10 bases between them. CDR3 sequence reads: CASSVPGRNNEQFF. As DNA, the CDR3 is TGTGCCAGCAGCGTACCGGGACGGAACAATGAGCAGTTCTTC.

V usage is TRBV7-2 and J usage is TRBJ1-2; TRBD1 is a possible D gene (6 bases). CDR3 length: 14 amino acids. Germline lookup yields CDR1 SGHTA and CDR2 FQGNSA. The V end lost 2 bases, the J end lost 7 bases, and 14 bases lay between the germline ends. The DNA of the CDR3 is TGTGCCAGCAGCTTAAAGGGGGAACAAGGTGGCTACACCTTC. Amino acid sequence: CASSLKGEQGGYTF.

The chain is built from TRBV2 and TRBJ1-5; the match to TRBD1 covers 8 bases. Unmatched junction bases numbered 15, after V lost 2 bases and J lost 0 bases. This CDR3 has 20 amino acids. Germline V gene data show CDR1 as SNHLY and CDR2 as FYNNEI. The CDR3 DNA reads TGTGCCAGCAGTGAATTTCGGACAGGGCTCACATTGTATAGCAATCAGCCCCAGCATTTT. This translates into CASSEFRTGLTLYSNQPQHF. Full variable domain (missing parts from reference TRBV2 and TRBJ1-5): EPEVTQTPSHQVTQMGQEVILRCVPISNHLYFYWYRQILGQKVEFLVSFYNNEISEKSEIFDDQFSVERPDGSNFTLKIRSTKLEDSAMYFCASSEFRTGLTLYSNQPQHFGDGTRLSIL.

The genes are TRBV9 and TRBJ2-7, with D possibly being TRBD2 (6 bases). Between the trimmed V and J ends, which lost 2 bases and 2 bases, there was a span of 11 bases. The CDR3 length is 14 residues. Germline CDR1 reads SGDLS; CDR2 reads YYNGEE. The DNA for the CDR3 is TGTGCCAGCAGCGTCGCAGCGGGCACCTACGAGCAGTACTTC. Its protein product is CASSVAAGTYEQYF.

The chain carries TRBV4-2 and TRBJ1-4; 7 bases are shared with TRBD1. Germline V gene data show CDR1 as LGHNA and CDR2 as YNFKEQ. The CDR3 contains 15 residues. J was trimmed by 8 bases and V by 2 bases; bases with no gene match: 8. CDR3 DNA sequence: TGTGCCAGCAGCCAAAAGCAGGGGGATCAAGAAAAACTGTTTTTT. This codes for CASSQKQGDQEKLFF.

The chain recombines TRBV6-6 with TRBJ1-5, with 7 bases lining up with TRBD1. V was pared by 6 bases and J by 2 bases, with 10 bases of the junction left unmatched. This CDR3 spans 16 amino acids. The germline CDR1 and CDR2 sequences are MNHNY and SVGAGI (reference sequence). The CDR3 sequence is CASRDNRGPGNQPQHF. The CDR3 DNA follows: TGTGCCAGCAGGGACAACAGGGGTCCCGGCAATCAGCCCCAGCATTTT.

The chain employs TRBV29-1 and TRBJ2-1; D gene uncertain. This CDR3 is 10 amino acids long. V was cut by 5 bases and J by 9 bases, with 8 bases left in between. The germline V gene has CDR1 SQVTM and CDR2 ANQGSEA. For the CDR3, the DNA is TGCAGCGTTAGGCTAGGTGAGCAGTTCTTC. Protein: CSVRLGEQFF.

V and J are TRBV6-5 and TRBJ1-2; 10 positions agree with TRBD1. The CDR3 spans 16 residues. The ends lost 1 base at V and 9 bases at J; junction bases unmatched: 11. CDR1 and CDR2 (germline): MNHEY, SVGAGI. CDR3 DNA sequence: TGTGCCAGCAGTTACTTACCGGGACAGGGGCCTCCGCGCTACACCTTC. Residues: CASSYLPGQGPPRYTF.

The V call is TRBV29-1, the J call TRBJ1-1, with TRBD1 identical over 8 bases. Germline CDR1 SQVTM, CDR2 ANQGSEA. Germline trimming cut 5 bases from V and 4 bases from J; bases unmatched to any gene: 9. The length of the CDR3 is 14 residues. The CDR3 loop reads CSVWFRTGTTEAFF. DNA of the CDR3: TGCAGCGTTTGGTTCCGGACAGGGACCACTGAAGCTTTCTTT.

Comment on this clone: Its ends do not fully match the called genes, so a read error is possible. The CDR3 reads CASSNSGANVLTF. Written as DNA, the CDR3 is TGTGCCAGCAGTAACTCTGGGGCCAACGTCCTGACTTTC. The genes are TRBV6-2 or TRBV6-3 and TRBJ2-6; D gene ambiguous. Germline assignment: CDR1 MNHEY and CDR2 SVGEGT. There are 13 residues in the CDR3.

This chain joins TRBV7-3 and TRBJ2-1, with 8 nucleotides matching TRBD1. The ends lost 4 bases at V and 9 bases at J; junction bases unmatched: 11. The CDR3 length is 15 residues. CDR1 and CDR2 from the germline V gene are SGHTA and FQGTGA. The CDR3 sequence: CASSSGQGIGSEQFF. The DNA for the CDR3 is TGTGCCAGCAGCTCCGGACAGGGAATCGGCAGTGAGCAGTTCTTC.

V usage is TRBV2 and J usage is TRBJ1-5; D gene unclear. The length of the CDR3 is 14 residues. Germline loops: CDR1 SNHLY, CDR2 FYNNEI. The V end was cut by 5 bases, the J end by 0 bases, with 8 bases between. The CDR3 spells CASSRQYSNQPQHF. The CDR3 bases are TGTGCCAGCAGTCGACAATATAGCAATCAGCCCCAGCATTTT.

The gene calls are TRBV7-9 and TRBJ2-2; 10 bases line up with TRBD1. Germline trimming cut 5 bases from V and 3 bases from J; bases unmatched to any gene: 3. The CDR3 runs 15 residues. In germline, CDR1 is SEHNR, CDR2 FQNEAQ (reference sequence). The CDR3: CASSPGTGDTGELFF. The CDR3 nucleotides are TGTGCCAGCAGCCCCGGGACAGGGGACACCGGGGAGCTGTTTTTT.

The chain uses TRBV16 and TRBJ1-5; D unresolved. Per germline, CDR1 KGHSY and CDR2 FQNENV. The CDR3 extends over 18 amino acids. V shed 2 bases and J shed 3 bases, with 20 bases lying between them. The CDR3 region is CASSQPGQEILINQPQHF. CDR3 nucleotides: TGTGCCAGCAGCCAACCCGGGCAGGAGATCTTGATCAATCAGCCCCAGCATTTT.

The V and J genes are TRBV4-2 and TRBJ1-5, with D uncertain. V lost 8 bases, J lost 3 bases, and 14 bases lay in between. Germline V CDR1 and CDR2: LGHNA, YNFKEQ. The CDR3 runs to 14 residues. CDR3: CASSWGSNNQPQHF. The CDR3 nucleotides read TGTGCCAGCTCCTGGGGATCCAACAATCAGCCCCAGCATTTT.

As DNA, the CDR3 is TGTGCCAGCAGTGCCTCTGGACGTCTGGTTGTGACTTTCTTT. This codes for CASSASGRLVVTFF. The gene calls are TRBV25-1 and TRBJ1-1, with D unresolved. V lost 4 bases and J 12 bases, leaving 21 bases between the germline ends. The CDR3 is 14 residues long. Germline CDR1 MGHDK, CDR2 SYGVNS.

The chain recombines TRBV7-9 with TRBJ2-3; D is undetermined. Germline loops: CDR1 SEHNR, CDR2 FQNEAQ (reference sequence). The V end lost 6 bases, the J end lost 2 bases, and 9 bases lay between the germline ends. This CDR3 is built from 13 residues. The CDR3 region has the DNA TGTGCCAGCAGTAGAAGGACCACAGATACGCAGTATTTT. This encodes CASSRRTTDTQYF.

This rearrangement joins TRBV20-1 to TRBJ1-1; maybe TRBD1 (6 bases). Germline V lookup: CDR1 DFQATT, CDR2 SNEGSKA (reference sequence). The length of the CDR3 is 11 residues. With 3 bases removed from V and 7 bases from J, the gap between germline ends came to 9 bases. The CDR3 loop is CSASTGNEAFF. DNA for the CDR3: TGCAGTGCTAGTACAGGGAATGAAGCTTTCTTT.

The chain carries TRBV27 and TRBJ2-3; weak D call: TRBD2 (7 bases). The CDR3 has 16 residues. Germline V gives CDR1 MNHEY, CDR2 SMNVEV (reference sequence). V lost 5 bases to trimming and J lost 0 bases, with 15 bases between them. CDR3 DNA: TGTGCCAGCAGTCGGGGGGCGGCCTGGAGCACAGATACGCAGTATTTT. It translates to CASSRGAAWSTDTQYF.

The CDR3 sequence is CAWTGGGGRGYGYTF. As DNA, the CDR3 is TGTGCCTGGACCGGGGGAGGGGGCAGAGGCTATGGCTACACCTTC. The chain uses TRBV30 and TRBJ1-2; TRBD1 agrees at 7 bases. This CDR3 spans 15 amino acids. Germline trimming cut 4 bases from V and 4 bases from J; bases unmatched to any gene: 12. The V gene's germline CDR1 is GTSNPN and CDR2 SVGIG (reference sequence).

The chain employs TRBV7-2 and TRBJ1-5; 12 bases fit TRBD1. The V segment lost 0 bases and the J segment 6 bases; nucleotides outside the gene matches: 0. The germline gives CDR1 SGHTA, CDR2 FQGNSA. This CDR3 region has 15 residues. The CDR3 DNA follows: TGTGCCAGCAGCTTAGCGGGACAGGGGGCTCAGCCCCAGCATTTT. Its protein product is CASSLAGQGAQPQHF.

The chain uses TRBV29-1 and TRBJ1-5; TRBD1 is a possible D gene (5 bases). The CDR3 totals 13 residues. The germline V gene encodes CDR1 SQVTM and CDR2 ANQGSEA. Trimming pared 1 base from V and 9 bases from J, leaving 13 bases between. The CDR3 protein is CSVEGGAGRPQHF. The CDR3 bases are TGCAGCGTTGAAGGTGGGGCGGGAAGGCCCCAGCATTTT.

The chain joins TRBV19 to TRBJ2-3; TRBD1 aligns across 8 bases. Germline V gives CDR1 LNHDA, CDR2 SQIVND (reference sequence). The J segment lost 0 bases and the V segment lost 6 bases, leaving 2 bases of the junction unmatched. The CDR3 extends over 14 amino acids. In DNA, the CDR3 is TGTGCCAGTAGCCAGGGGGCGAGCACAGATACGCAGTATTTT. Amino acids: CASSQGASTDTQYF.

The chain couples TRBV27 to TRBJ1-5; 9 bases are a match to TRBD1. V shed 4 bases and J 0 bases; nucleotides not matched to a gene: 13. Germline V gives CDR1 MNHEY, CDR2 SMNVEV (reference sequence). The CDR3 has 19 amino acids. The CDR3 spells CASSSSGTGSPRSNQPQHF. CDR3 DNA: TGTGCCAGCAGTTCCTCCGGGACAGGGTCACCTCGTAGCAATCAGCCCCAGCATTTT.

This chain links TRBV14 with TRBJ2-7, with TRBD2 identical over 10 bases. The length of the CDR3 is 17 residues. Germline V lookup: CDR1 SGHDN, CDR2 FVKESK. V lost 1 base, J lost 0 bases, and 6 bases stayed unmatched. The CDR3 region is CASSQVPLAGDSYEQYF. CDR3 in DNA: TGTGCCAGCAGCCAAGTACCCCTAGCGGGGGACTCCTACGAGCAGTACTTC.

The rearrangement links TRBV6-5 to TRBJ1-2; D unresolved. The germline gives CDR1 MNHEY, CDR2 SVGAGI. The CDR3 spans 15 residues. Trimming stripped 0 bases from V and 0 bases from J, with 8 bases between. The CDR3 DNA reads as TGTGCCAGCAGTTACTCGGCGGACCCTAACTATGGCTACACCTTC. Its translation: CASSYSADPNYGYTF.

This sequence joins TRBV11-2 and TRBJ2-7; D may be TRBD2 (6 bases). The CDR3 covers 14 residues. CDR1 is SGHAT, CDR2 FQNNGV, per germline. V dropped 2 bases and J dropped 7 bases, with 15 bases sitting between them. CDR3 bases: TGTGCCAGCAGCTTAACACCGGACGGGGGAGAGCAGTACTTC. Its protein product is CASSLTPDGGEQYF.